These T cell receptor beta chains were read from a single sample in a study of a mutant IDH1 vaccine in newly diagnosed glioma. Assay: immunoSEQ multiplex PCR; the TCRdb copy retains only in-frame clones and omits some. The data show 50,000 to 65,000 clones, about 80% seen once. These receptors have no known antigen. The starting material was PBMCs, obtained from a glioma patient whose treatment included an IDH1 peptide vaccine. The source of these receptors is a man aged 30 to 39 with glioma. CDR3s include the opening cysteine and the closing phenylalanine or tryptophan. A D gene is named only where the DNA matches it firmly. The listing skips clone size in some rows; elsewhere it reads once, few, many or a size class.

abundance	len	v_gene	d_gene	j_gene	CDR3nt	CDR3aa
once	16	TRBV4-1	NA	TRBJ2-1	TGCGCCAGCAGCCAAAACGAACTAGATGGGGACAATGAGCAGTTCTTC	CASSQNELDGDNEQFF
NA	14	TRBV5-4	NA	TRBJ1-4	TGTGCCAGCAGCTTACAGGGAACTAATGAAAAACTGTTTTTT	CASSLQGTNEKLFF
once	15	TRBV5-1	TRBD1	TRBJ1-2	TGCGCCAGCAGCTTGGATGTCAGGGGGCGATCTGGCTACACCTTC	CASSLDVRGRSGYTF
once	15	TRBV19	NA	TRBJ1-5	TGTGCCAGTAGTATGAGAACGACAGGTGGGGGGCCCCAGCATTTT	CASSMRTTGGGPQHF
once	19	TRBV5-1	TRBD1	TRBJ2-6	TGCGCCACCTGCCGGGGACAGCTTCTCCCGGGTACTGGGGCCAACGTCCTGACTTTC	CATCRGQLLPGTGANVLTF
NA	15	TRBV12-5	TRBD2	TRBJ2-1	TGTGCTAGTGGTTACCTAGCGGGGGGGCGAAATGAGCAGTTCTTC	CASGYLAGGRNEQFF
NA	16	TRBV5-6	NA	TRBJ2-1	TGTGCCAGCAGCTCAGGGGTTATACCCTCCTACAATGAGCAGTTCTTC	CASSSGVIPSYNEQFF
NA	15	TRBV9	NA	TRBJ2-7	TGTGCCAGCAGCGTAGCTCAACGGGGCCGATACGAGCAGTACTTC	CASSVAQRGRYEQYF
NA	14	TRBV14	NA	TRBJ1-3	TGTGCCAGCAGTCCGATAAACGGTGGAAACACCATATATTTT	CASSPINGGNTIYF
NA	15	TRBV11-2	NA	TRBJ2-7	TGTGCCAGCAGCTTAGATGGGCAGACTCTCTACGAGCAGTACTTC	CASSLDGQTLYEQYF
NA	16	TRBV21-1	NA	TRBJ1-5	TGTGCCAGCAGCAAAGTGCCCGCCCGGAGCAATCAGCCCCAGCATTTT	CASSKVPARSNQPQHF
NA	15	TRBV15	NA	TRBJ2-3	TGTGCCACCAGCAGAGATTGGGAGGTAACAGATACGCAGTATTTT	CATSRDWEVTDTQYF
few	16	TRBV10-2	NA	TRBJ1-5	TGCGCCAGCAGTGAGTACAGCCAGTATAGCAATCAGCCCCAGCATTTT	CASSEYSQYSNQPQHF
NA	16	TRBV28	TRBD2	TRBJ2-7	TGTGCCAGCAGCTTAGCGGGGGCCGTCTTACCCTACGAGCAGTACTTC	CASSLAGAVLPYEQYF
NA	16	TRBV11-2	NA	TRBJ1-2	TGTGCCAGCAGCTTATATCTTTCGGGGCTGGGGGATGGCTACACCTTC	CASSLYLSGLGDGYTF
few	11	TRBV20-1	NA	TRBJ1-5	TGCAGTGCCACTGAAGACCAGCCCCAGCATTTT	CSATEDQPQHF
once	15	TRBV6-1	NA	TRBJ1-2	TGTGCCAGCAGTGAGGGGCGGTCTGTATCCTATGGCTACACCTTC	CASSEGRSVSYGYTF
NA	14	TRBV18	NA	TRBJ2-7	TGTGCCAGCTCACCATACGATACGCAATACGAGCAGTACTTC	CASSPYDTQYEQYF
NA	21	TRBV7-4	NA	TRBJ1-5	TGTGCCAGCAGCTTAGAAGGTCGGGGTCAGGTTGGGGGCGAATCCAATCAGCCCCAGCATTTT	CASSLEGRGQVGGESNQPQHF
NA	16	TRBV5-6	TRBD1	TRBJ2-1	TGTGCCAGCAGCCGATTAGACAGGGACTCCTACAATGAGCAGTTCTTC	CASSRLDRDSYNEQFF
few	14	TRBV11-2	NA	TRBJ1-5	TGTGCCAGCAGCTTAGGACTGGGAGGTCAGCCCCAGCATTTT	CASSLGLGGQPQHF
NA	16	TRBV5-5	TRBD2	TRBJ2-5	TGTGCCAGCAGCTTGGAGTTTAGCGGGCGCCAAGAGACCCAGTACTTC	CASSLEFSGRQETQYF
NA	15	TRBV5-1	NA	TRBJ1-2	TGCGCCAGCAGCCGGGAGGGGGGAAGTAACTATGGCTACACCTTC	CASSREGGSNYGYTF
NA	15	TRBV11-2	TRBD2	TRBJ2-1	TGTGCCAGCAGCTCACTAGCGGGGGTGTACAATGAGCAGTTCTTC	CASSSLAGVYNEQFF
NA	16	TRBV18	TRBD1	TRBJ1-2	TGTGCCAGCTCACCACCGACAGGGACTTCTAACTATGGCTACACCTTC	CASSPPTGTSNYGYTF
NA	13	TRBV2	NA	TRBJ2-7	TGTGCCAGCAACAGGCCGTTTCTCTACGAGCAGTACTTC	CASNRPFLYEQYF
NA	16	TRBV7-2	TRBD1	TRBJ2-1	TGTGCCAGCTCCCTTCCCGGGACAGGGAAATACAATGAGCAGTTCTTC	CASSLPGTGKYNEQFF
once	13	TRBV28	NA	TRBJ1-4	TGTGCCAGCAGCTACCCTAGTAACGGAAAACTGTTTTTT	CASSYPSNGKLFF
NA	15	TRBV11-2	NA	TRBJ1-1	TGTGCCAGCAGCTTAGTCATAGGGAGGGGCACTGAAGCTTTCTTT	CASSLVIGRGTEAFF
few	13	TRBV27	NA	TRBJ1-6	TGTGCCAGCAGTTCAGGGGACTATTCACCCCTCCACTTT	CASSSGDYSPLHF
NA	13	TRBV7-6	NA	TRBJ1-2	TGTGCCAGCAGTTCAGGACCGCTCTATGGCTACACCTTC	CASSSGPLYGYTF
NA	17	TRBV14	NA	TRBJ2-1	TGTGCCAGCAGCCAAGATGAGGAAACGGGGCCAGACAATGAGCAGTTCTTC	CASSQDEETGPDNEQFF
NA	16	TRBV2	TRBD1	TRBJ2-7	TGTGCCAGCAGTTCACCACAGGGGACGGTGTACGACGAGCAGTACTTC	CASSSPQGTVYDEQYF
NA	18	TRBV9	NA	TRBJ1-1	TGTGCCAGCAGCCCACACCTGAGCGGGGGCCATATGGACACTGAAGCTTTCTTT	CASSPHLSGGHMDTEAFF
NA	17	TRBV5-1	NA	TRBJ1-3	TGCGCCAGCAGCTTCTCTGACCAGCCAACACCTGGAAACACCATATATTTT	CASSFSDQPTPGNTIYF
NA	17	TRBV7-7	TRBD1	TRBJ2-2	TGTGCCAGCAGCGCCGCTCCGGGACAGGAGAACACCGGGGAGCTGTTTTTT	CASSAAPGQENTGELFF
few	13	TRBV7-9	TRBD1	TRBJ1-1	TGTGCCAGCAGCTTACGACAGGGGGCTGAAGCTTTCTTT	CASSLRQGAEAFF
few	13	TRBV27	NA	TRBJ1-5	TGTGCCAGCAGTCCCCGGACGGGTCAGCCCCAGCATTTT	CASSPRTGQPQHF
NA	14	TRBV4-1	NA	TRBJ1-1	TGCGCCAGCAGCCAACCCGACAGGCGCCTTGCAGCTTTCTTT	CASSQPDRRLAAFF
NA	14	TRBV27	TRBD1	TRBJ2-5	TGTGCCAGCCGCGGCTTACAGGGGGGAGAGACCCAGTACTTC	CASRGLQGGETQYF
NA	15	TRBV5-1	TRBD2	TRBJ2-3	TGCGCCAGCAGCCCGTTTCCGGGAGGGACAGATACGCAGTATTTT	CASSPFPGGTDTQYF
NA	12	TRBV6-1	NA	TRBJ1-5	TGTGCCAGCAGAGATAGCAATCAGCCCCAGCATTTT	CASRDSNQPQHF
NA	15	TRBV6-5	TRBD1	TRBJ1-1	TGTGCCAGCCGCCCGGGACAGGGTGCTTACACTGAAGCTTTCTTT	CASRPGQGAYTEAFF
NA	18	TRBV18	NA	TRBJ1-5	TGTGCCAGCTCTCCGTCGGGGGTGGTTTTTCTCGGGGGCCAGCCCCAGCATTTT	CASSPSGVVFLGGQPQHF
NA	14	TRBV29-1	NA	TRBJ2-1	TGCAGCGTTGATAGGGCGGGACTCCTTAATGAGCAGTTCTTC	CSVDRAGLLNEQFF
NA	18	TRBV6-4	NA	TRBJ1-4	TGTGCCAGCAGTGACTCGAAGGAGAAGAGCGCAACTAATGAAAAACTGTTTTTT	CASSDSKEKSATNEKLFF
NA	15	TRBV6-1	TRBD2	TRBJ2-3	TGTGCCAGCAGTGGAGCTAGCGGGGGGCCAGATACGCAGTATTTT	CASSGASGGPDTQYF
NA	16	TRBV6-1	NA	TRBJ1-5	TGTGCCAGCAGTGAAGTGGCCCGACAGAAGAAACAGCCCCAGCATTTT	CASSEVARQKKQPQHF
NA	11	TRBV29-1	NA	TRBJ2-7	TGCAGCGTCGAACGCAGCTACGAGCAGTACTTC	CSVERSYEQYF
NA	16	TRBV19	NA	TRBJ2-1	TGTGCCAGTAGTGAACAGCCAGTTGGATCCTACAATGAGCAGTTCTTC	CASSEQPVGSYNEQFF
NA	14	TRBV27	NA	TRBJ2-1	TGTGCCAGCACACTAGGGGGTTCCTACAATGAGCAGTTCTTC	CASTLGGSYNEQFF
once	19	TRBV7-6	NA	TRBJ2-5	TGTGCCAGCAGCTTAGCTGCTGTCAGGCACGGCCCGTACCAAGAGACCCAGTACTTC	CASSLAAVRHGPYQETQYF
few	14	TRBV29-1	NA	TRBJ1-5	TGCAGCGTTGGGGGAGGGTTTTTAGGTCAGCCCCAGCATTTT	CSVGGGFLGQPQHF
NA	16	TRBV4-2	NA	TRBJ1-5	TGTGCCAGCAGCCAAGAGGGGGGGGCTGTAAATCAGCCCCAGCATTTT	CASSQEGGAVNQPQHF